The rows below give T cell receptor beta chains drawn from one sample of a study of blood T cell repertoires in COVID-19. Libraries were prepared by immunoSEQ multiplex PCR; TCRdb keeps only in-frame clonotypes and omits some of them. Of about 83,000 clones listed, about 86% are singletons. The sequenced material came from peripheral blood. The origin of the receptors is an elderly woman in a cohort sampled during active or convalescent COVID-19. The CDR3 runs from the conserved cysteine through the conserved F or W. The D gene is left open where the match is weak. Clone size is given for some rows only: seen once, a few or many times, or a class if the clone is expanded.

v_gene: TRBV28; j_gene: TRBJ1-4; d_gene: NA; abundance: few; CDR3nt: TGTGCCAGCAATGGGAGGTCTTCGGAAAAACTGTTTTTT; CDR3aa: CASNGRSSEKLFF
v_gene: TRBV28; j_gene: TRBJ1-5; d_gene: TRBD1; abundance: NA; CDR3nt: TGTGCCAGCACCGACAGGGGTGGAAGCAATCAGCCCCAGCATTTT; CDR3aa: CASTDRGGSNQPQHF
v_gene: TRBV7-8; j_gene: TRBJ1-5; d_gene: TRBD1; abundance: once; CDR3nt: TGTGCCAGCAGCTTAGTCGGGACAGGGAGCAATCAGCCCCAGCATTTT; CDR3aa: CASSLVGTGSNQPQHF
v_gene: TRBV18; j_gene: TRBJ1-3; d_gene: NA; abundance: NA; CDR3nt: TGTGCCAGCTCACCCCCCAAGGGCGGGAAGGACACCATATATTTT; CDR3aa: CASSPPKGGKDTIYF
v_gene: TRBV6-5; j_gene: TRBJ2-7; d_gene: NA; abundance: once; CDR3nt: TGTGCCAGCAGTTACAGGGACACATCGTACGAGCAGTACTTC; CDR3aa: CASSYRDTSYEQYF
v_gene: TRBV28; j_gene: TRBJ2-3; d_gene: TRBD1; abundance: NA; CDR3nt: TGTGCCAGCAGCCCTACAGGGGGCGCCTATACGCAGTATTTT; CDR3aa: CASSPTGGAYTQYF
v_gene: TRBV7-2; j_gene: TRBJ2-1; d_gene: NA; abundance: NA; CDR3nt: TGTGCCAGCAGCCAAATAGCGGTAGCCTACAATGAGCAGTTCTTC; CDR3aa: CASSQIAVAYNEQFF
v_gene: TRBV30; j_gene: TRBJ2-1; d_gene: TRBD1; abundance: NA; CDR3nt: TGTGCCTGGGGGACAGGGACTTACAATGAGCAGTTCTTC; CDR3aa: CAWGTGTYNEQFF
v_gene: TRBV12-3/TRBV12-4; j_gene: TRBJ2-5; d_gene: TRBD1; abundance: few; CDR3nt: TGTGCCAGCAACCGGGACAGCCAAGAGACCCAGTACTTC; CDR3aa: CASNRDSQETQYF
v_gene: TRBV15; j_gene: TRBJ2-5; d_gene: NA; abundance: NA; CDR3nt: TGTGCCACCAGCAGAGCCAGCGAGACAGAAGAGACCCAGTACTTC; CDR3aa: CATSRASETEETQYF
v_gene: TRBV18; j_gene: TRBJ2-1; d_gene: NA; abundance: NA; CDR3nt: TGTGCCAGCTCCCCTCCACGGCCAGGGGATAATGAGCAGTTCTTC; CDR3aa: CASSPPRPGDNEQFF
v_gene: TRBV11-2; j_gene: TRBJ2-1; d_gene: TRBD2; abundance: NA; CDR3nt: TGTGCCAGCAGCCCCTTGAGCGGGAGGGGGGATCATGAGCAGTTCTTC; CDR3aa: CASSPLSGRGDHEQFF
v_gene: TRBV18; j_gene: TRBJ2-3; d_gene: TRBD2; abundance: NA; CDR3nt: TGTGCCAGCTCACCACGTCGCGGGAGTGGTGGTGGAACAGATACGCAGTATTTT; CDR3aa: CASSPRRGSGGGTDTQYF
v_gene: TRBV6-5; j_gene: TRBJ2-2; d_gene: NA; abundance: NA; CDR3nt: TGTGCCAGCAGTTACGGTCTAGGGGGCGGGGAGCTGTTTTTT; CDR3aa: CASSYGLGGGELFF
v_gene: TRBV9; j_gene: TRBJ2-1; d_gene: TRBD2; abundance: NA; CDR3nt: TGTGCCAGCAGCGTGGGGACTAGCGGGAGAAAAAATGAGCAGTTCTTC; CDR3aa: CASSVGTSGRKNEQFF
v_gene: TRBV5-1; j_gene: TRBJ1-1; d_gene: NA; abundance: NA; CDR3nt: TGCGCCAGCAGCCGGACAGCCGTGAACACTGAAGCTTTCTTT; CDR3aa: CASSRTAVNTEAFF
v_gene: TRBV10-3; j_gene: TRBJ1-3; d_gene: TRBD1; abundance: NA; CDR3nt: TGTGCCACCGGACAGGGTATTAACTCTGGAAACACCATATATTTT; CDR3aa: CATGQGINSGNTIYF
v_gene: TRBV24-1; j_gene: TRBJ2-1; d_gene: TRBD2; abundance: NA; CDR3nt: TGTGCCACCAAAGATAGGACTAGCGGACGCAATGAGCAGTTCTTC; CDR3aa: CATKDRTSGRNEQFF
v_gene: TRBV28; j_gene: TRBJ1-2; d_gene: NA; abundance: NA; CDR3nt: TGTGCCAGCAGTTCCCTAGAGGGCTACACCTTC; CDR3aa: CASSSLEGYTF
v_gene: TRBV11-2; j_gene: TRBJ2-7; d_gene: NA; abundance: few; CDR3nt: TGTGCCAGCAGCTTGCTTACTAGGGCTAACGAGCAGTACTTC; CDR3aa: CASSLLTRANEQYF
v_gene: TRBV5-8; j_gene: TRBJ1-5; d_gene: NA; abundance: NA; CDR3nt: TGTGCCAGCAGCCCGGGTTCGACTCCAGGGTTTAGCAATCAGCCCCAGCATTTT; CDR3aa: CASSPGSTPGFSNQPQHF
v_gene: TRBV27; j_gene: TRBJ2-2; d_gene: TRBD1; abundance: NA; CDR3nt: TGTGCCAGCAGTTTATTGCCGGGACAGGGGGCCTATACCGGGGAGCTGTTTTTT; CDR3aa: CASSLLPGQGAYTGELFF
v_gene: TRBV30; j_gene: TRBJ1-5; d_gene: TRBD1; abundance: NA; CDR3nt: TGTGCCTGGAGTCGGACAGGGGGCAGTCAGCCCCAGCATTTT; CDR3aa: CAWSRTGGSQPQHF
v_gene: TRBV6-5; j_gene: TRBJ1-1; d_gene: NA; abundance: NA; CDR3nt: TGTGCCAGCACCTTAACTCCCAGCGGCACTGAAGCTTTCTTT; CDR3aa: CASTLTPSGTEAFF
v_gene: TRBV27; j_gene: TRBJ1-1; d_gene: NA; abundance: NA; CDR3nt: TGTGCCAGCACCCAAAATAACAGGGCGAACACTGAAGCTTTCTTT; CDR3aa: CASTQNNRANTEAFF
v_gene: TRBV5-1; j_gene: TRBJ2-2; d_gene: TRBD2; abundance: NA; CDR3nt: TGCGCCAGCAGCTTACTCGCGGGAGGTGGGGCCGGGGAGCTGTTTTTT; CDR3aa: CASSLLAGGGAGELFF
v_gene: TRBV5-1; j_gene: TRBJ2-5; d_gene: TRBD2; abundance: NA; CDR3nt: TGCGCCAGCAGCTTGGAAGCGGGGACCCGAGAGACCCAGTACTTC; CDR3aa: CASSLEAGTRETQYF
v_gene: TRBV7-3; j_gene: TRBJ2-1; d_gene: NA; abundance: NA; CDR3nt: TGTGCCAGCAGCGGACTGAGGGCTAGCGAGGGCTACAATGAGCAGTTCTTC; CDR3aa: CASSGLRASEGYNEQFF
v_gene: TRBV4-1; j_gene: TRBJ2-5; d_gene: TRBD2; abundance: once; CDR3nt: TGCGCCAGCAGCCTAGGGACTATTCAAGAGACCCAGTACTTC; CDR3aa: CASSLGTIQETQYF
v_gene: TRBV5-1; j_gene: TRBJ1-2; d_gene: NA; abundance: NA; CDR3nt: TGCGCCAGCAGCTTCCAGGGGACCTATGGCTACACCTTC; CDR3aa: CASSFQGTYGYTF
v_gene: TRBV28; j_gene: TRBJ2-4; d_gene: TRBD2; abundance: few; CDR3nt: TGTGCCAGCAGTACCAGGGACTACCTAGCCAAAAACATTCAGTACTTC; CDR3aa: CASSTRDYLAKNIQYF